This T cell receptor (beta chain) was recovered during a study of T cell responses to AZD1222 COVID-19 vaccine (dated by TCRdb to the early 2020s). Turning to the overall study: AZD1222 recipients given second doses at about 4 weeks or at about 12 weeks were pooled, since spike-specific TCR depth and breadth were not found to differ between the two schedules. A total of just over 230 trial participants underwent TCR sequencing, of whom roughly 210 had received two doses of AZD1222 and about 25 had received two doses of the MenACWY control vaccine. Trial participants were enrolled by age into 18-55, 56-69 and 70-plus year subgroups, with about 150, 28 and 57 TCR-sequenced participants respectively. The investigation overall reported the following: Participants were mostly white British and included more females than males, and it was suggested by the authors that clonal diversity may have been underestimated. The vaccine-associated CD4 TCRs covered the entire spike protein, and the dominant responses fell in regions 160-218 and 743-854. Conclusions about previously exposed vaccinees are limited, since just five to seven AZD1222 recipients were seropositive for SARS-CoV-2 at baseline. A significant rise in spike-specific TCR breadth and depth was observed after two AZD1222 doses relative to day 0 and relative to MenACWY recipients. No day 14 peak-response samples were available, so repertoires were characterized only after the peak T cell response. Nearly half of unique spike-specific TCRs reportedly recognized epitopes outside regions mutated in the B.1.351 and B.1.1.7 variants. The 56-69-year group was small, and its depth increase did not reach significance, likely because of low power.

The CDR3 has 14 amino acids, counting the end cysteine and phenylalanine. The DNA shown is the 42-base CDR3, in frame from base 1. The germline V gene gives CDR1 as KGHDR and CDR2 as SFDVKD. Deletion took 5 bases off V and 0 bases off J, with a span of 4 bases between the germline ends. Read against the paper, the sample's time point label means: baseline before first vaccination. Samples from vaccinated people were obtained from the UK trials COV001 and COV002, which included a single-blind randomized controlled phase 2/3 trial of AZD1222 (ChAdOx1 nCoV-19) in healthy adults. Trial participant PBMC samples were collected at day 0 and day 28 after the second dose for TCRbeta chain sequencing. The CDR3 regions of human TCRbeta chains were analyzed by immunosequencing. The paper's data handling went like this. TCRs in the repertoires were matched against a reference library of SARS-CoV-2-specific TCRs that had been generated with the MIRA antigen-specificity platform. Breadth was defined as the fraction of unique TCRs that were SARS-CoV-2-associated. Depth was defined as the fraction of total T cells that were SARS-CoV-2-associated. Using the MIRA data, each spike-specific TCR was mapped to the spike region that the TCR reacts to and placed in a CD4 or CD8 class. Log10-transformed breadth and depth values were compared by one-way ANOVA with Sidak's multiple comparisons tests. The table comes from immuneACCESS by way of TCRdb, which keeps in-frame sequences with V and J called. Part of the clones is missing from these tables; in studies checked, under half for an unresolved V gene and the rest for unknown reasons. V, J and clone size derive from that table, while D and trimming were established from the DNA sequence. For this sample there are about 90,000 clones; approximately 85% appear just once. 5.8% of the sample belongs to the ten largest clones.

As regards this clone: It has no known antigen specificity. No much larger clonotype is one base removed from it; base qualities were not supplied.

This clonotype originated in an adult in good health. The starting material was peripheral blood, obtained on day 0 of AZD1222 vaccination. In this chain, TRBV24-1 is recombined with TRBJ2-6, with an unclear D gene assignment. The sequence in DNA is TGTGCCACCAGTGGAGACTCTGGGGCCAACGTCCTGACTTTC. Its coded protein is CATSGDSGANVLTF.